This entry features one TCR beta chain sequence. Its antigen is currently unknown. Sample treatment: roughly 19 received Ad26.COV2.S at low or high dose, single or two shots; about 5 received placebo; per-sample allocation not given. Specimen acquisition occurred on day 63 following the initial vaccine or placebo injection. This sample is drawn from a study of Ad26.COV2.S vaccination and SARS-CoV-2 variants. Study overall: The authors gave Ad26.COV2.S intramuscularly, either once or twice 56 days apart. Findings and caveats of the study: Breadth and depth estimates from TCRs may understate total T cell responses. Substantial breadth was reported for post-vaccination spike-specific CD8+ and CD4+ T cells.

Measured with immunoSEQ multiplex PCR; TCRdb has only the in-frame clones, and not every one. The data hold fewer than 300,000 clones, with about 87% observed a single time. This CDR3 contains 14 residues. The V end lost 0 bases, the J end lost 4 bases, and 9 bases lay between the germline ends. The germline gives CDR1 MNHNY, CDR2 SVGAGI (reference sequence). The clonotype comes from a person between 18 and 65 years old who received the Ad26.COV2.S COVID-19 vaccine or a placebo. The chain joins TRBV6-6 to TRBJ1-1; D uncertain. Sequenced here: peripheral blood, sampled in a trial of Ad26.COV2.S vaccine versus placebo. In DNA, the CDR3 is TGTGCCAGCAGTTACTCGACCGGGAGCACTGAAGCTTTCTTT. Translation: CASSYSTGSTEAFF.